Shown below are 21 T cell receptor beta chains from a single sample sequenced in a study of post-analysis software for immune sequencing data. Study-wide points: When patients were compared with controls, 4 or 5 TRBV segments were more frequent, TRBV5-6, TRBV5-1 and TRBV20-1 among them.

Built from TCR beta cDNA, the libraries had unique molecular identifiers in them. TCRdb recomputed calls from the PCR reads with MiXCR, one row per CDR3 protein. The table shows hundreds of thousands of distinct CDR3 sequences, with around 44% occurring only once. Antigens for these TCRs are unknown. Input material: blood. Source of these receptors: a girl under 18 with multiple sclerosis.

The chain has TRBV20-1 and TRBJ2-3; the D gene is possibly TRBD1 (7 bases). V lost 1 base, J lost 9 bases, and 23 bases lay in between. The CDR3 is 16 residues long. Looked up from germline, CDR1 is DFQATT and CDR2 is SNEGSKA (reference sequence). The CDR3 DNA reads as TGCAGTGCTAGAGTCCTGACAGGGTTAAAGGGAGGCACGCAGTATTTT. Translated, it gives CSARVLTGLKGGTQYF.

The genes are TRBV27 and TRBJ2-4, with 7 bases that match TRBD1. Germline values: CDR1 MNHEY, CDR2 SMNVEV (reference sequence). The CDR3 covers 13 residues. V shed 10 bases and J 9 bases; nucleotides not matched to a gene: 12. DNA for the CDR3: TGTGCCACCCAGCCGGTCCCAGGGGGCATTCAGTACTTC. This codes for CATQPVPGGIQYF.

Many counts were recorded for this clonotype. The rearrangement uses TRBV7-9 and TRBJ1-2, with D unresolved. The CDR3 is made up of 13 amino acids. V lost 7 bases to trimming and J lost 4 bases, with 13 bases between them. Germline loops: CDR1 SEHNR, CDR2 FQNEAQ (reference sequence). The CDR3 loop is CASTRILAYGYTF. In DNA, the CDR3 is TGTGCCAGCACCCGAATTCTAGCCTATGGCTACACCTTC.

This chain uses TRBV11-2 with TRBJ2-7, with 15 bases matching TRBD2. Germline values: CDR1 SGHAT, CDR2 FQNNGV. Trimming cost V 5 bases and J 2 bases; bases outside gene matches: 4. The CDR3 runs to 16 residues. CDR3 sequence: CASSLRTSGRAYEQYF. The CDR3 DNA reads as TGTGCCAGCAGCCTCAGGACTAGCGGGAGGGCCTACGAGCAGTACTTC.

V gene TRBV4-2 combines with J gene TRBJ1-4; no clear D. Germline assignment: CDR1 LGHNA and CDR2 YNFKEQ. The V end lost 1 base, the J end lost 4 bases, and 10 bases lay between the germline ends. The CDR3 is 15 residues long. The CDR3 loop is CASSQAFRVNEKLFF. CDR3 nucleotide sequence: TGTGCCAGCAGCCAAGCCTTCAGAGTTAATGAAAAACTGTTTTTT.

The J gene is TRBJ1-1, the V gene TRBV12-3 or TRBV12-4; TRBD1 agrees at 8 bases. J lost 6 bases, V lost 6 bases, and 6 bases had no gene match. The CDR3 totals 13 residues. The CDR3 loop is CASSPGGAAEAFF. The CDR3 nucleotides read TGTGCCAGCAGCCCAGGGGGCGCCGCTGAAGCTTTCTTT.

The chain carries TRBV5-6 and TRBJ2-7; D is uncertain. The V gene's germline CDR1 is SGHDT and CDR2 YYEEEE. The V end lost 4 bases, the J end lost 2 bases, and 13 bases lay between the germline ends. The CDR3 totals 14 residues. The CDR3 bases are TGTGCCAGCAGCAGATGGGCGAAAGCCTACGAGCAGTACTTC. This codes for CASSRWAKAYEQYF.

The rearrangement joins TRBV10-3 to TRBJ2-3, with 11 bases matching TRBD2. The CDR3 runs 16 residues. V trimming: 6 bases; J trimming: 0 bases; junction bases outside the gene matches: 5. The germline V gene has CDR1 ENHRY and CDR2 SYGVKD. CDR3 residues: CAIRLTSGASTDTQYF. CDR3 sequence (DNA): TGTGCCATCAGGCTGACTAGCGGGGCTAGCACAGATACGCAGTATTTT.

This chain joins TRBV29-1 and TRBJ2-7; maybe TRBD1 (6 bases). Between the trimmed V and J ends, which lost 6 bases and 7 bases, there was a span of 16 bases. Germline V gives CDR1 SQVTM, CDR2 ANQGSEA. The CDR3 runs 12 residues. CDR3 loop: CSVAPDRSEQYF. The DNA of the CDR3 is TGCAGCGTCGCTCCCGACAGGTCGGAGCAGTACTTC.

This clonotype came up a few times. V usage is TRBV7-9 and J usage is TRBJ2-1; 7 nucleotides match TRBD2. The CDR3 length is 16 residues. The V gene end was trimmed by 5 bases and the J gene end by 0 bases; junction bases not matched to a gene: 7. Germline V gene data show CDR1 as SEHNR and CDR2 as FQNEAQ (reference sequence). The CDR3 DNA reads TGTGCCAGCAGCGGTCCGGGCGGGAGCTCCTACAATGAGCAGTTCTTC. Translating gives CASSGPGGSSYNEQFF.

The genes are TRBV4-2 and TRBJ1-1; 7 bases agree with TRBD1. The CDR3 contains 14 residues. V gave up 0 bases and J gave up 11 bases; unmatched junction bases: 9. Germline CDR1 LGHNA, CDR2 YNFKEQ. The CDR3 nucleotides read TGTGCCAGCAGCCAAGATCCCGGCAGGGGGGATGCTTTCTTT. This translates into CASSQDPGRGDAFF.

This clonotype was seen a handful of times. The V call is TRBV3-1, the J call TRBJ2-5; perhaps D is TRBD1 or TRBD2 (5 bases each). CDR3 length: 16 amino acids. Trimming removed 2 bases from V and 5 bases from J, with 18 bases in between. CDR1 and CDR2 (germline): LGHDT, YNNKEL (reference sequence). This CDR3 reads CASSQLGPHKGETQYF. The CDR3 DNA reads as TGTGCCAGCAGCCAACTGGGACCGCATAAAGGGGAGACCCAGTACTTC.

V is TRBV12-3 or TRBV12-4 and J is TRBJ2-1; D remains ambiguous. The V and J ends lost 5 bases and 6 bases respectively, with 14 bases between them. This CDR3 contains 14 residues. The CDR3 region has the DNA TGTGCCAGCAGTATGATCTTTAGATTCAATGAGCAGTTCTTC. This encodes CASSMIFRFNEQFF.

The rearrangement uses TRBV5-6 and TRBJ2-3; 9 nucleotides match TRBD1. The germline gives CDR1 SGHDT, CDR2 YYEEEE. The CDR3 has 15 amino acids. The J segment lost 4 bases and the V segment lost 2 bases, leaving 5 bases of the junction unmatched. This CDR3 is CASSLRQGGPDTQYF. The CDR3 DNA reads as TGTGCCAGCAGCTTACGACAGGGGGGGCCAGATACGCAGTATTTT.

J is TRBJ1-4 and V is TRBV4-1; D is undetermined. This CDR3 is built from 14 residues. Germline CDR1 and CDR2: MGHRA and YSYEKL. The V and J ends lost 1 base and 7 bases respectively, with 10 bases between them. CDR3 protein: CASSQVGVGEKLFF. The CDR3 DNA follows: TGCGCCAGCAGCCAAGTTGGGGTCGGTGAAAAACTGTTTTTT.

A few counts support this clonotype. The CDR3 bases are TGTGCCAGCAGCCGCATCCAGTATAATTCACCCCTCCACTTT. Its translation: CASSRIQYNSPLHF. This chain connects TRBV7-2 to TRBJ1-6; D is ambiguous. Trimming removed 5 bases at V and 4 bases at J, with 9 bases between. Germline assignment: CDR1 SGHTA and CDR2 FQGNSA. The CDR3 is 14 amino acids.

This clonotype was seen ten or more times. The chain joins TRBV3-1 to TRBJ2-3, with D maybe TRBD1 (6 bases). The V gene lost 3 bases and the J gene lost 3 bases, with 7 bases spanning the gap. This CDR3 is 13 amino acids long. CDR1 and CDR2 from the germline V gene are LGHDT and YNNKEL (reference sequence). CDR3: CASSHQGTDTQYF. The CDR3, as DNA: TGTGCCAGCAGCCATCAGGGGACAGATACGCAGTATTTT.

The sample holds a few counts of this clonotype. The chain couples TRBV10-3 to TRBJ2-3, with 11 bases fitting TRBD2. The germline V gene has CDR1 ENHRY and CDR2 SYGVKD. This CDR3 spans 16 amino acids. V lost 2 bases to trimming and J lost 5 bases; unmatched junction nucleotides: 6. The CDR3 DNA follows: TGTGCCATCAGTGAGCCTAGCGGGGGGCGTGTAGATACGCAGTATTTT. This encodes CAISEPSGGRVDTQYF.

The genes are TRBV27 and TRBJ2-5, with 11 positions matching TRBD2. The CDR3 has 14 amino acids. In germline, CDR1 is MNHEY, CDR2 SMNVEV (reference sequence). The ends lost 5 bases at V and 11 bases at J; junction bases unmatched: 10. The CDR3 nucleotides read TGTGCCAGCAGTCTGATAGCGGGAGGGGGGGAGCAGTACTTC. Protein: CASSLIAGGGEQYF.

This clonotype was observed a handful of times. The chain couples TRBV27 to TRBJ2-1; 8 positions match TRBD1. CDR1 is MNHEY, CDR2 SMNVEV, per germline (reference sequence). After removal of 7 bases from V and 0 bases from J, the junction contained 8 bases not matched to a gene. The CDR3 is 16 residues long. This chain's CDR3 is CASNHRTGSSYNEQFF. DNA for the CDR3: TGTGCCAGCAATCACAGGACAGGGAGCTCCTACAATGAGCAGTTCTTC.

On this clonotype: The junction departs from germline at one end; a sequencing error may be responsible. This CDR3 is CASSPGTSFVEIQYF. The DNA for the CDR3 is TGTGCCAGCAGCCCCGGGACTAGCTTCGTTGAGATCCAGTACTTC. The chain joins TRBV9 to TRBJ2-5; 9 bases match TRBD2. The CDR3 has 15 amino acids. CDR1 and CDR2 (germline): SGDLS, YYNGEE.